The rows below give T cell receptor beta chains drawn from one sample of a study of cytomegalovirus exposure and HLA in healthy donors. This table comes from immunoSEQ multiplex PCR, and its TCRdb copy is limited to in-frame clones, with some not included. The table records 170,000 or so clones, around four fifths of them present only once. Sequencing was done on a sample of PBMCs. The source is a woman aged 25-40 years in good health and CMV-seronegative. Each CDR3 is given with its conserved first and last residue. D genes are given only for firm matches. The size entry is marked missing in some rows and otherwise reads once, few, many or a size class.

V	size	D	J	CDR3	DNA
TRBV6-5	-	TRBD1	TRBJ1-3	CASSLTGGEGGNTIYF	TGTGCCAGCAGTTTGACAGGGGGCGAAGGTGGAAACACCATATATTTT
TRBV14	few	-	TRBJ1-1	CASSQEQGNWGTGLDTEAFF	TGTGCCAGCAGCCAAGAACAGGGAAATTGGGGGACGGGATTGGACACTGAAGCTTTCTTT
TRBV6-1	few	TRBD1	TRBJ2-7	CASSDGQGRIEQYF	TGTGCCAGCAGTGACGGACAGGGACGCATCGAGCAGTACTTC
TRBV7-2	-	-	TRBJ2-3	CASRASVTTDTQYF	TGTGCCAGCAGGGCTAGCGTGACCACAGATACGCAGTATTTT
TRBV28	-	TRBD1	TRBJ1-5	CASSKTGLGNQPQHF	TGTGCCAGCAGTAAGACAGGGCTGGGCAATCAGCCCCAGCATTTT
TRBV5-1	-	-	TRBJ1-2	CASSLVTQGSYGYTF	TGCGCCAGCAGCTTAGTTACCCAGGGGTCCTATGGCTACACCTTC
TRBV7-7	-	TRBD2	TRBJ2-1	CASSRTRLAGGSYNEQFF	TGTGCCAGCAGCCGAACCCGACTAGCGGGGGGCTCCTACAATGAGCAGTTCTTC
TRBV5-1	-	TRBD1	TRBJ2-3	CASSFDRAGWGLTDTQYF	TGCGCCAGCAGCTTTGACAGGGCCGGTTGGGGTCTCACAGATACGCAGTATTTT
TRBV29-1	-	TRBD2	TRBJ2-1	CSVHGGARMNEQFF	TGCAGCGTCCACGGGGGGGCACGGATGAATGAGCAGTTCTTC
TRBV19	-	TRBD1	TRBJ1-1	CATHRGGYSPEAFF	TGTGCCACCCACAGGGGAGGATACTCCCCTGAAGCTTTCTTT
TRBV28	-	TRBD1	TRBJ2-7	CASRPPTGTGGPYEQYF	TGTGCCAGCAGACCTCCCACCGGGACAGGGGGCCCCTACGAGCAGTACTTC
TRBV19	-	TRBD1	TRBJ2-7	CASSKNRGRIEQYF	TGTGCCAGTAGTAAAAACAGGGGGCGCATCGAGCAGTACTTC
TRBV2	-	-	TRBJ2-2	CASGGTSGELFF	TGTGCCAGCGGAGGGACGTCCGGGGAGCTGTTTTTT
TRBV9	-	TRBD2	TRBJ2-5	CASSVGTSGQETQYF	TGTGCCAGCAGCGTTGGGACTAGCGGGCAAGAGACCCAGTACTTC
TRBV27	few	TRBD2	TRBJ2-7	CASSLWGLAYEQYF	TGTGCCAGCAGTTTATGGGGACTAGCGTACGAGCAGTACTTC
TRBV5-4	-	-	TRBJ1-3	CASSLGTVSGNTIYF	TGTGCCAGCAGCTTGGGGACAGTCTCTGGAAACACCATATATTTT
TRBV18	-	-	TRBJ1-1	CASSPQGNTEAFF	TGTGCCAGCTCACCTCAGGGGAACACTGAAGCTTTCTTT
TRBV11-2	-	-	TRBJ1-2	CASSDQGNYGYTF	TGTGCCAGCAGCGATCAGGGTAACTATGGCTACACCTTC